This T cell receptor beta chain derives from a study of a mutant IDH1 vaccine in newly diagnosed glioma. Study-level background: Patients received vaccination from 4-6 weeks after radiotherapy alone, or with temozolomide cycles. Visit timing is recorded as week 35 for V12 and week 47 for V13.

Method: immunoSEQ multiplex PCR; TCRdb's copy keeps in-frame clones and lacks some. The data contain some 60,000 clones, roughly four fifths of them singletons. This CDR3 region has 11 residues. Germline V gene data show CDR1 as SGHTA and CDR2 as FQGNSA. Trimming took 2 bases from V and 5 from J, leaving 3 bases between them. Study-wide results and limits: Among patients, 80% to 95% showed immune responses induced by the vaccine.

On this clone itself: Its target is unknown.

Time point in this sample: week 47, end of study. Doses of 300 ug of mutant IDH1 20-mer peptide were given with topical imiquimod. The chain couples TRBV7-2 to TRBJ2-5; D remains ambiguous. The clonotype comes from a woman in her fifties or sixties with glioma. The starting material was PBMCs, obtained from a glioma patient whose treatment included an IDH1 peptide vaccine. The CDR3 DNA follows: TGTGCCAGCAGCTTATCTGAGACCCAGTACTTC. This sequence encodes CASSLSETQYF.